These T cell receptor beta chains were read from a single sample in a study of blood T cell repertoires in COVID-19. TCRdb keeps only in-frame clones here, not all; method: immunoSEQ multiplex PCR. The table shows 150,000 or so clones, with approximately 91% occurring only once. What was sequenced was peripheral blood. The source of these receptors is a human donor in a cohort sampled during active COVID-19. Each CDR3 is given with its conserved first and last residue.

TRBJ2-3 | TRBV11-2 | CASSLYRGVGPDTQYF
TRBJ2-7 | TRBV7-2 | CASSLGSGPTYEQYF
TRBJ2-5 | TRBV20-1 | CSASWGQGRVAQYF
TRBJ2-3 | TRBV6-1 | CASREEYRDRGTDTQYF
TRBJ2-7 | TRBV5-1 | CASSQGYYEQYF
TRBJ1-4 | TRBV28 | CASRPPGGGLTNEKLFF
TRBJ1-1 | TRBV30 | CAWSPGQGKAFF
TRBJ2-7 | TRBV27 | CASSGVDTSSTGGSYEQYF
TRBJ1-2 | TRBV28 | CASSLYWDSNYGYTF
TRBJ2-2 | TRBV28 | CASSTLGHMVVGELFF
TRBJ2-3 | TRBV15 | CATSRGGRGATDTQYF
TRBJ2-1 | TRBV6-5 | CASSLSSGGYNEQFF
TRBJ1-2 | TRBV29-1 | CSVDGGSLSYGYTF
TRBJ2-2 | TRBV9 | CASSPPTRNGELFF
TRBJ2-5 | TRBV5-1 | CASSLGDRQETQYF
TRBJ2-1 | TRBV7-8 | CASSRDGQGDNEQFF
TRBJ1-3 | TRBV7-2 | CASSSNRGSGNTIYF
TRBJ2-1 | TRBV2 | CASTLTVVGNEQFF
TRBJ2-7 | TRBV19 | CASSHAGRAYEQYF
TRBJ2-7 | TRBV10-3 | CAISPTGDEQYF
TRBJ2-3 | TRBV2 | CASSRSGTRPDTQYF
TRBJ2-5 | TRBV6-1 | CASSASWMPGGAETQYF
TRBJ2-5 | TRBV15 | CATSRAGGGQETQYF